This TCR beta chain originates from a study of blood T cell repertoires in COVID-19. In the study overall: COVID-19 samples collected from the United States, Italy and Spain covered acute and convalescent phases.

Clinical histories supplied by participants themselves formed the basis of cohort assignment. V was shortened by 5 bases and J by 3 bases, with 17 bases between the two germline ends. The CDR3 spans 16 residues. Germline V gives CDR1 SNHLY, CDR2 FYNNEI. Original methodology: Counts of nucleated cells, estimated from reference gene primer amplification, were obtained. Using immunoSEQ multiplex PCR, the repertoire was profiled, and TCRdb retains in-frame clones only, with some absent. V, J and clone size derive from that table, while D and trimming were established from the DNA sequence. This sample has over 300,000 clones, with over 75% found just once.

The rearrangement joins TRBV2 to TRBJ2-1; D is ambiguous. Sequencing was carried out using PBMCs or T cells enriched from blood (not recorded which). This TCR was recovered from a woman in her twenties or thirties with acute COVID-19. The CDR3 DNA sequence: TGTGCCAGCAGTTACCCCTCCCCCGGCGGCTACAATGAGCAGTTCTTC. Its translation is CASSYPSPGGYNEQFF.